Listed below are T cell receptor beta chains from one sample, sequenced in a study of T cell repertoires in cytomegalovirus infection. Their cognate antigens are unknown. TCRdb itself ran the reads through MiXCR, one entry per CDR3 protein. The table shows some 480,000 distinct CDR3 sequences, with 33% occurring only once. The input for sequencing was cultured PBMCs, taken from culture after CMV antigen stimulation. All receptors come from a human donor in good health (CMV status not recorded). Some clones in this sample may be carry-over from other donors' samples. CDR3s include the opening cysteine and the closing phenylalanine or tryptophan. A D gene is named only where the DNA matches it firmly. The size entry is marked missing in some rows and otherwise reads once, few, many or a size class.

size,J,D,length,V,DNA,CDR3
-,TRBJ2-5,-,14,TRBV14,TGTGCCAGCAGCCGGGAATATTCCCAAGAGACCCAGTACTTC,CASSREYSQETQYF
-,TRBJ2-7,-,12,TRBV2,TGTGCCAGCAGGGTTCATCTCGAGGAGCAGTACTTC,CASRVHLEEQYF
-,TRBJ1-5,TRBD1,12,TRBV19,TGTGCCAGTAGTATCAGGGGGCTGACCCAGCATTTT,CASSIRGLTQHF
-,TRBJ1-2,TRBD1,15,TRBV28,TGTGCCAGCAGCCCAGGGGACAGTACTAACTATGGCTACACCTTC,CASSPGDSTNYGYTF
many,TRBJ2-3,-,14,TRBV7-2,TGTGCCAGCAGCTTCGAATCGACTGTAGATACGCAGTATTTT,CASSFESTVDTQYF
-,TRBJ2-3,TRBD2,18,TRBV7-2,TGTGCCAGCAGCCGGACTAGCGGGGAACCTAAACCGGGGAGTACGCAGTATTTT,CASSRTSGEPKPGSTQYF
-,TRBJ2-7,TRBD2,17,TRBV19,TGTGCCAGTAGTCCTAAACGAGCTAGCGGGAGTCTGTACGAGCAGTACTTC,CASSPKRASGSLYEQYF
few,TRBJ2-3,-,14,TRBV6-4,TGTGCCAGCAGTCCCGGGGTCCGGGGAGATACGCAGTATTTT,CASSPGVRGDTQYF
few,TRBJ1-2,-,12,TRBV28,TGTGCCAGCAGCTTATTGTTGGATGGCTACACCTTC,CASSLLLDGYTF
-,TRBJ2-3,-,13,TRBV6-8,TGTGCCACCACGGACAGTACTAGAGATACGCAGTATTTT,CATTDSTRDTQYF
-,TRBJ1-1,-,15,TRBV6-6,TGTGCCAGCAGTTACTTGCAGGGGCCTGGGGGTGAAGCTTTCTTT,CASSYLQGPGGEAFF
-,TRBJ2-3,-,17,TRBV27,TGTGCCAGCAGTACGATCTCCCCAGGAGGGGTCACAGATACGCAGTATTTT,CASSTISPGGVTDTQYF
-,TRBJ2-3,TRBD2,17,TRBV20-1,TGCAGTGCTGACCCGGGACTAGCGGGAGGGCCAGGAGATACGCAGTATTTT,CSADPGLAGGPGDTQYF
few,TRBJ1-4,-,16,TRBV7-9,TGTGCCAGCAGCTTTGGGCCGGACGCAACTAATGAAAAACTGTTTTTT,CASSFGPDATNEKLFF
-,TRBJ2-1,TRBD2,14,TRBV2,TGTGCCAGCAGTGAGGCTAGCGGATACAATGAGCAGTTCTTC,CASSEASGYNEQFF
-,TRBJ2-7,-,14,TRBV27,TGTGCCAGCAGTTTATTAGGACAACTATACGAGCAGTACTTC,CASSLLGQLYEQYF
-,TRBJ1-1,-,16,TRBV27,TGTGCCAGCAGTTTGTTTGTAGGCCCCACAAACACTGAAGCTTTCTTT,CASSLFVGPTNTEAFF
many,TRBJ2-1,-,16,TRBV7-2,TGTGCCAGCCAGCCCCTCCCTGGTGGGGGGCACAATGAGCAGTTCTTC,CASQPLPGGGHNEQFF
-,TRBJ1-5,-,11,TRBV12-3/TRBV12-4,TGTGCCAGCAGCCGTAGTCCGCCCCAGCATTTT,CASSRSPPQHF
few,TRBJ1-1,TRBD1,19,TRBV6-2/TRBV6-3,TGTGCCAGCAAAAAATTAATAGCGGACAGGGGCCCGCAGAACACTGAAGCTTTCTTT,CASKKLIADRGPQNTEAFF
-,TRBJ1-2,-,15,TRBV6-4,TGTGCCAGCAGCCCCTCGCAGGGAGAACCCTATGGCTACACCTTC,CASSPSQGEPYGYTF
-,TRBJ2-5,TRBD2,16,TRBV20-1,TGCAGTGCTAGTCTCGGACTAGCGGGAGGGGAAGAGACCCAGTACTTC,CSASLGLAGGEETQYF
-,TRBJ2-4,TRBD2,16,TRBV7-4,TGTGCCAGCAGCCCCTCCGCGGGAGGATCAAAAAACATTCAGTACTTC,CASSPSAGGSKNIQYF
-,TRBJ1-4,-,14,TRBV4-1,TGCGCCAGCAGCCAAGTGAGGGAGAGTGAAAAACTGTTTTTT,CASSQVRESEKLFF
-,TRBJ1-4,-,14,TRBV7-6,TGTGCCAGCAGCTTTGGTGGGAATAATGAAAAACTGTTTTTT,CASSFGGNNEKLFF
-,TRBJ2-1,TRBD1,14,TRBV4-3,TGCGCCAGCAGCCAAGACCGACAGGGGTATGAGCAGTTCTTC,CASSQDRQGYEQFF
-,TRBJ2-7,-,15,TRBV12-3/TRBV12-4,TGTGCCAGCGGGGCTTACGGACGGATCTCCTACGAGCAGTACTTC,CASGAYGRISYEQYF
-,TRBJ2-7,TRBD1,13,TRBV20-1,TGCAGTGCCGTACAGGGGGCGGGGTACGAGCAGTACTTC,CSAVQGAGYEQYF
few,TRBJ1-2,-,15,TRBV6-2/TRBV6-3,TGTGCCAGCAGTTTCCTCCGGGGACGCCCCGGTGGCTACACCTTC,CASSFLRGRPGGYTF
-,TRBJ1-6,-,15,TRBV18,TGTGCCAGCTCACCAAAAAGACAGGAGAATTCACCCCTCCACTTT,CASSPKRQENSPLHF
few,TRBJ2-2,TRBD2,15,TRBV7-8,TGTGCCAGCAGCAATATAGCGGGAGGGCCTGGGGAGCTGTTTTTT,CASSNIAGGPGELFF
many,TRBJ1-1,-,15,TRBV7-2,TGTGCCAGCAGTCGCTCTCCGACAGGAAACACTGAAGCTTTCTTT,CASSRSPTGNTEAFF
few,TRBJ2-1,TRBD2,15,TRBV7-9,TGTGCCAGCAGCTCACTAGCGGGAGGGGGTGGTGAGCAGTTCTTC,CASSSLAGGGGEQFF
-,TRBJ2-4,-,14,TRBV6-1,TGTGCCAGCAGTCTCGGACCGGGTCAAAACATTCAGTACTTC,CASSLGPGQNIQYF
few,TRBJ2-7,-,12,TRBV6-1,TGTGCCAGCAGCCGGGACGGCTACGAGCAGTACTTC,CASSRDGYEQYF